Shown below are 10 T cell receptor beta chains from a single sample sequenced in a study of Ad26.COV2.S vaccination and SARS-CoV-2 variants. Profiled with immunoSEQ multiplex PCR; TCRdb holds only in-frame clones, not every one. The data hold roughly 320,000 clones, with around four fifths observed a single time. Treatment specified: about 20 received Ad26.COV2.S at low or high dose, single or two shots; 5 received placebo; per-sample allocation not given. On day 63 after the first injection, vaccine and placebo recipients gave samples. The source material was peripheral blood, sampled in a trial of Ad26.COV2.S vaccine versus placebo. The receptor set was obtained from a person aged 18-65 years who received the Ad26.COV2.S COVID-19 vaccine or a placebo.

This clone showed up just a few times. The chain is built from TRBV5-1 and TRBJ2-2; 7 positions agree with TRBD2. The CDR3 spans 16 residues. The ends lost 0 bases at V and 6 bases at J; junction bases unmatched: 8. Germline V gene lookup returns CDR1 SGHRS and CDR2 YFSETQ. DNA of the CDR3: TGCGCCAGCAGCTTGGTTTGGGAGCGGGGAGCCGGGGAGCTGTTTTTT. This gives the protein CASSLVWERGAGELFF.

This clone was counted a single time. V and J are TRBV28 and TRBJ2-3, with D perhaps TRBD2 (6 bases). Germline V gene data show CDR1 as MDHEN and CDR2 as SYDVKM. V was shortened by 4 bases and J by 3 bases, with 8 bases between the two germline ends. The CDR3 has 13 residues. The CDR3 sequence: CASSWGGTDTQYF. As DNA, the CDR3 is TGTGCCAGCAGTTGGGGAGGTACAGATACGCAGTATTTT.

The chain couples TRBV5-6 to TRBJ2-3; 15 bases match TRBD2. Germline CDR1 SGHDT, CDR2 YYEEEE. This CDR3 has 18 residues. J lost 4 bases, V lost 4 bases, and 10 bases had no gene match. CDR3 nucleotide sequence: TGTGCCAGCAGCCGAGGGACTAGCGGGGGGAAACCGTCAGATACGCAGTATTTT. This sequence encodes CASSRGTSGGKPSDTQYF.

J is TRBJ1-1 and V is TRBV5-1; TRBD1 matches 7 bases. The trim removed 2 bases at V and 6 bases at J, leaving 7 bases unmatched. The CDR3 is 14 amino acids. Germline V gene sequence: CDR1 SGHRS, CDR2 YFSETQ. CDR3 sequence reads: CASSFIGTDPEAFF. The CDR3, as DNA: TGCGCCAGCAGCTTCATCGGGACAGACCCTGAAGCTTTCTTT.

The CDR3 loop reads CASSLPGTGHNEQFF. The CDR3, as DNA: TGTGCCAGCAGCTTACCGGGGACAGGACACAATGAGCAGTTCTTC. The J gene is TRBJ2-1, the V gene TRBV5-4, with 8 bases matching TRBD1. The J segment lost 5 bases and the V segment lost 2 bases, leaving 6 bases of the junction unmatched. CDR1 and CDR2 from the germline V gene are SGHNT and YYREEE (reference sequence). The length of the CDR3 is 15 residues.

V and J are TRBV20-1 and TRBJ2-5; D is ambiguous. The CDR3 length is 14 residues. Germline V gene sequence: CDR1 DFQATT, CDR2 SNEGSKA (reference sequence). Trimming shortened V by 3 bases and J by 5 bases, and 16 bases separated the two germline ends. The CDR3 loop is CSASSPGLRETQYF. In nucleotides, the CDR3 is TGCAGTGCTAGTAGTCCTGGGCTTCGGGAGACCCAGTACTTC.

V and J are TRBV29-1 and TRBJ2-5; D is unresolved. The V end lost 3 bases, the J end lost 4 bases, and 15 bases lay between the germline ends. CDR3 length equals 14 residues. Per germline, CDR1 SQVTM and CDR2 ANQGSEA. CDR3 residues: CSVEDDSGLETQYF. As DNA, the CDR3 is TGCAGCGTTGAGGACGACTCTGGCCTAGAGACCCAGTACTTC.

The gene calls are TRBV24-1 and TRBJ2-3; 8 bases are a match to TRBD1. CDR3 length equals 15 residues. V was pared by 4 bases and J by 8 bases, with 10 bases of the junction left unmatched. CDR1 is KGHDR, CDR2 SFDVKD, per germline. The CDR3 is CATSDPGQGTATQYF. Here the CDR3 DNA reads TGTGCCACCAGTGACCCCGGACAGGGTACCGCTACGCAGTATTTT.

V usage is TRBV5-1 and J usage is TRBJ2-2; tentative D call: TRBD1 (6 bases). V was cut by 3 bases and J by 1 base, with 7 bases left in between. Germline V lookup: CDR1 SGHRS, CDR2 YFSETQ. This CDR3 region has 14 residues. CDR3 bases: TGCGCCAGCAGCTGGGGACAGAACACCGGGGAGCTGTTTTTT. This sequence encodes CASSWGQNTGELFF.

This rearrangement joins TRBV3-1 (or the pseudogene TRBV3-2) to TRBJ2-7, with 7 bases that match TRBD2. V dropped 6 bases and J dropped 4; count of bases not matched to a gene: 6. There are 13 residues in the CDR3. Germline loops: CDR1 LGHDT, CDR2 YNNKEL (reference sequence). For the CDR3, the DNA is TGTGCCAGCAGTCGGGACTATCGTTACGAGCAGTACTTC. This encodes CASSRDYRYEQYF.